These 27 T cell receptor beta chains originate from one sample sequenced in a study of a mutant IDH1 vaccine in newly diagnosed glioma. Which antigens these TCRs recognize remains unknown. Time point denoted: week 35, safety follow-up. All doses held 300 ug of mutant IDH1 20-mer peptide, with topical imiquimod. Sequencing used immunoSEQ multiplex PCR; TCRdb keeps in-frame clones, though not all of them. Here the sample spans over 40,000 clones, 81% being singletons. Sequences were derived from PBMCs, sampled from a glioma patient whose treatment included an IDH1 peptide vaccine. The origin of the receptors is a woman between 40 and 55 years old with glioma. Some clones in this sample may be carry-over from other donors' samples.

CDR3 DNA: TGTGCCAGTAGTCCGCCGACTAGCTACCACGAGCAGTACTTC. This translates into CASSPPTSYHEQYF. The chain combines TRBV19 with TRBJ2-7, with TRBD2 matching 7 bases. V was pared by 5 bases and J by 5 bases, with 9 bases of the junction left unmatched. CDR1 is LNHDA and CDR2 is SQIVND in the germline V gene (reference sequence). This CDR3 contains 14 residues.

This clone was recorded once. As DNA, the CDR3 is TGTGCCAGCAGCTTACCCGACGGATGGTACTCTGGAAACACCATATATTTT. Encoded protein: CASSLPDGWYSGNTIYF. The chain joins TRBV7-9 to TRBJ1-3; D gene unclear. Germline lookup yields CDR1 SEHNR and CDR2 FQNEAQ (reference sequence). The CDR3 contains 17 residues. V was shortened by 2 bases and J by 0 bases, with 14 bases between the two germline ends.

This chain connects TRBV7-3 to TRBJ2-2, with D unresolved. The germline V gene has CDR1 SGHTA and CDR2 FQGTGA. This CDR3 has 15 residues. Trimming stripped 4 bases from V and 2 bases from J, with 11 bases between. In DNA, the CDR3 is TGTGCCAGCAGCTCCCCTCAGGACAACACCGGGGAGCTGTTTTTT. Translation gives CASSSPQDNTGELFF.

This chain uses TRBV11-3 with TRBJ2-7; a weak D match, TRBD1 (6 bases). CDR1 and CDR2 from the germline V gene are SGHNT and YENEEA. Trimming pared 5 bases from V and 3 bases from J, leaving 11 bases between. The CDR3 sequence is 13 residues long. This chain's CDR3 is CASSRGGSYEQYF. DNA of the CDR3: TGTGCCAGCAGCCGTGGGGGCAGCTACGAGCAGTACTTC. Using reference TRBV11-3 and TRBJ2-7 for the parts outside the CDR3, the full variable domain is EAGVVQSPRYKIIEKKQPVAFWCNPISGHNTLYWYLQNLGQGPELLIRYENEEAVDDSQLPKDRFSAERLKGVDSTLKIQPAELGDSAVYLCASSRGGSYEQYFGPGTRLTVT.

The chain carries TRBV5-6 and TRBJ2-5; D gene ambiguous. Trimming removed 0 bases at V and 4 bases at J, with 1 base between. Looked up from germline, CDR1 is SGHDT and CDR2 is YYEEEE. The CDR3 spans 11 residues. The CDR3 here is CASSLAETQYF. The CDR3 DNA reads TGTGCCAGCAGCTTGGCAGAGACCCAGTACTTC.

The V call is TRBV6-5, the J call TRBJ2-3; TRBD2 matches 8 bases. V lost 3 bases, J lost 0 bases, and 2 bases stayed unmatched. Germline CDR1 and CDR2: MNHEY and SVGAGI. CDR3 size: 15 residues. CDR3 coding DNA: TGTGCCAGCAGTTATAGCGGGAAGAGCACAGATACGCAGTATTTT. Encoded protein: CASSYSGKSTDTQYF.

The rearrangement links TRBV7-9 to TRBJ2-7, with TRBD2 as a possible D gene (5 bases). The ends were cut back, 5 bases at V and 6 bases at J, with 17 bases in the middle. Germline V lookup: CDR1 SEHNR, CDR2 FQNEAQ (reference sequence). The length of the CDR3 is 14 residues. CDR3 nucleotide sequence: TGTGCCAGCAGCCCCGGGGATTATCGCTCCGAGCAGTACTTC. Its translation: CASSPGDYRSEQYF.

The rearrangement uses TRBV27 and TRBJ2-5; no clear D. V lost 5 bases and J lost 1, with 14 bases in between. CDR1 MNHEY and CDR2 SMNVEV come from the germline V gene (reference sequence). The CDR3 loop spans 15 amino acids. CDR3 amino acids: CASSIYGSLQETQYF. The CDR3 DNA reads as TGTGCCAGCAGTATATACGGGTCCCTCCAAGAGACCCAGTACTTC.

CDR3 nucleotides: TGTGCCAGCAGCTTAATCCGGAATAACTATGGCTACACCTTC. Protein: CASSLIRNNYGYTF. The chain uses TRBV13 and TRBJ1-2; no reliable D call. Germline assignment: CDR1 PRHDT and CDR2 FYEKMQ (reference sequence). This CDR3 spans 14 amino acids. The germline V and J ends were trimmed by 2 bases and 1 base, with 8 bases remaining between them. The whole variable domain, filled in from reference TRBV13 and TRBJ1-2, reads AAGVIQSPRHLIKEKRETATLKCYPIPRHDTVYWYQQGPGQDPQFLISFYEKMQSDKGSIPDRFSAQQFSDYHSELNMSSLELGDSALYFCASSLIRNNYGYTFGSGTRLTVV.

CDR3 bases: TGTGCCAGCAGCTCCCCTAACGACGAGCAGTACTTC. It yields the protein CASSSPNDEQYF. The chain couples TRBV11-2 to TRBJ2-7, with D unclear. V was cut by 4 bases and J by 5 bases, with 9 bases left in between. CDR1 SGHAT and CDR2 FQNNGV come from the germline V gene. The CDR3 sequence is 12 residues long.

DNA of the CDR3: TGCGCCAGCAGCTTGGAGTTGGTAGCGGGAGTGGTAACCGGGGAGCTGTTTTTT. The encoded protein is CASSLELVAGVVTGELFF. The V gene is TRBV5-1, the J gene TRBJ2-2, with 9 bases aligning to TRBD2. V gave up 0 bases and J gave up 5 bases; unmatched junction bases: 11. CDR1 and CDR2 from the germline V gene are SGHRS and YFSETQ. This CDR3 is 18 amino acids long.

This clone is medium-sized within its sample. CDR3 bases: TGTGCCATCCGTAGGGATCTGAACACTGAAGCTTTCTTT. Its protein is CAIRRDLNTEAFF. The V and J genes are TRBV10-3 and TRBJ1-1, with unresolved D. V lost 8 bases to trimming and J lost 0 bases, with 10 bases between them. The CDR3 has 13 residues. In germline, CDR1 is ENHRY, CDR2 SYGVKD.

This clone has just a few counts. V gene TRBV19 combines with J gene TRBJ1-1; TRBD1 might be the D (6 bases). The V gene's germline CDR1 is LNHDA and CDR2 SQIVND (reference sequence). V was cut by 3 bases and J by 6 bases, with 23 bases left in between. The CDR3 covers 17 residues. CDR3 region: CASSMLFGAGESAEAFF. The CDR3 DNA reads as TGTGCCAGTAGTATGTTGTTCGGGGCAGGGGAATCGGCTGAAGCTTTCTTT.

DNA of the CDR3: TGCGCCAGCAGCCACCAAGACGCCTACGAGCAGTACTTC. It codes for CASSHQDAYEQYF. This sequence joins TRBV4-1 and TRBJ2-7; D uncertain. Germline assignment: CDR1 MGHRA and CDR2 YSYEKL. CDR3 length: 13 residues. The V end lost 3 bases, the J end lost 2 bases, and 8 bases lay between the germline ends.

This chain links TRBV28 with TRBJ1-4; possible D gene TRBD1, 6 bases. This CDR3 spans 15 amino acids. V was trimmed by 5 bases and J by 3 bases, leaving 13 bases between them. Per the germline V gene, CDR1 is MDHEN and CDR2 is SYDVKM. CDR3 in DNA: TGTGCCAGCAGTCAAACAGGGAGGGCTAATGAAAAACTGTTTTTT. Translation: CASSQTGRANEKLFF. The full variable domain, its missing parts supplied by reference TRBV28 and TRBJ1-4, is DVKVTQSSRYLVKRTGEKVFLECVQDMDHENMFWYRQDPGLGLRLIYFSYDVKMKEKGDIPEGYSVSREKKERFSLILESASTNQTSMYLCASSQTGRANEKLFFGSGTQLSVL.

CDR3 in DNA: TGCGCCAGCAGTCCAACTCACAGGGCCCCGGGCGAAGCTTTCTTT. As protein: CASSPTHRAPGEAFF. This chain uses TRBV5-1 with TRBJ1-1; D is perhaps TRBD1 (6 bases). Germline V gene lookup returns CDR1 SGHRS and CDR2 YFSETQ. The CDR3 is 15 amino acids. With 5 bases removed from V and 8 bases from J, the gap between germline ends came to 22 bases.

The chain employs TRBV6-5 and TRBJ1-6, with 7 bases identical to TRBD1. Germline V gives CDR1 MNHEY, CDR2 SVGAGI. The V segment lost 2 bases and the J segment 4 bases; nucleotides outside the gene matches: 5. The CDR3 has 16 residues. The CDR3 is CASSYEGGFYNSPLHF. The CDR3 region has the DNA TGTGCCAGCAGTTACGAAGGGGGCTTTTATAATTCACCCCTCCACTTT.

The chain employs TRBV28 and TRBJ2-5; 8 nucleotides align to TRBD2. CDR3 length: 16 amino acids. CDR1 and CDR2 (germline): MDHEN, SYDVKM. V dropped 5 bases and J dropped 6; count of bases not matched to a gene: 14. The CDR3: CASSPSGLVLGKTQYF. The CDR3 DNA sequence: TGTGCCAGCAGTCCGTCGGGACTAGTTTTGGGCAAGACCCAGTACTTC. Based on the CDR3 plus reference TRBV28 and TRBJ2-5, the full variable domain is DVKVTQSSRYLVKRTGEKVFLECVQDMDHENMFWYRQDPGLGLRLIYFSYDVKMKEKGDIPEGYSVSREKKERFSLILESASTNQTSMYLCASSPSGLVLGKTQYFGPGTRLLVL.

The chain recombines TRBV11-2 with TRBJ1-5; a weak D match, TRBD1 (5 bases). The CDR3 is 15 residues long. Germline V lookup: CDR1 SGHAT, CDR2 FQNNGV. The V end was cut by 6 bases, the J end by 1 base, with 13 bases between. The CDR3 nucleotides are TGTGCCAGCAGACTCGCCCGGGACAGCAATCAGCCCCAGCATTTT. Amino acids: CASRLARDSNQPQHF.

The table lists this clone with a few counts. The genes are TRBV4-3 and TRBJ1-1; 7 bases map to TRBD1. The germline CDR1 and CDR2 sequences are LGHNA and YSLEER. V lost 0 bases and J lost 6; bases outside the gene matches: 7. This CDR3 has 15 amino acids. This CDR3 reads CASSQDLTGAAEAFF. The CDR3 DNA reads TGCGCCAGCAGCCAAGATTTAACAGGGGCCGCTGAAGCTTTCTTT.

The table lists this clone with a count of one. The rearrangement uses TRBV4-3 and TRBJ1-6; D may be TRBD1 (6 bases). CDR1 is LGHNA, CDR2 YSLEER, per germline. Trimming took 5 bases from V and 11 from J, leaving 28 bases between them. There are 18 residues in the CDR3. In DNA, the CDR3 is TGCGCCAGCAGCAAGACCGCCCCGGGGGGCGCCGACTCTCCACCCCTCCACTTT. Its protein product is CASSKTAPGGADSPPLHF.

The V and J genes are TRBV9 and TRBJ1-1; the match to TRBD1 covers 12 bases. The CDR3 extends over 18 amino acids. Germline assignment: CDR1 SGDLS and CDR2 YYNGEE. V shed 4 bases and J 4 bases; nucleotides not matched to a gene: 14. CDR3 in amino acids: CASSPYSGTGGSGTEAFF. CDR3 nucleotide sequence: TGTGCCAGCAGCCCTTATTCCGGGACAGGGGGCAGTGGCACTGAAGCTTTCTTT.

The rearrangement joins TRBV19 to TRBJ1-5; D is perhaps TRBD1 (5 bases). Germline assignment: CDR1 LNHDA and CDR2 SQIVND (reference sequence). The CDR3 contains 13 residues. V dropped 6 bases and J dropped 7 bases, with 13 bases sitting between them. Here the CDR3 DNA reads TGTGCCAGTAGCACGGTACGGGGGCAGCCCCAGCATTTT. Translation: CASSTVRGQPQHF. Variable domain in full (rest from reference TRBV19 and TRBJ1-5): DGGITQSPKYLFRKEGQNVTLSCEQNLNHDAMYWYRQDPGQGLRLIYYSQIVNDFQKGDIAEGYSVSREKKESFPLTVTSAQKNPTAFYLCASSTVRGQPQHFGDGTRLSIL.

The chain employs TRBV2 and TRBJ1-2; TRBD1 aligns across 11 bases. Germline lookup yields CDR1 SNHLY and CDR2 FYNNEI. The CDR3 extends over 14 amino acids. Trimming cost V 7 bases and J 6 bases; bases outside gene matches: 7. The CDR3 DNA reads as TGTGCCAGCACTAGGACAGGGGGCGTGGATGGCTACACCTTC. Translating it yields CASTRTGGVDGYTF.

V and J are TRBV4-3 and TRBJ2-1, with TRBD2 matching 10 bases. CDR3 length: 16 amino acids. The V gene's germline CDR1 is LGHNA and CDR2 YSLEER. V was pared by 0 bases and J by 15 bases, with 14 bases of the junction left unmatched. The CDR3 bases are TGCGCCAGCAGCCAAGATCTTAGGACTAGCGGACTTCCCCTGTTCTTC. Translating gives CASSQDLRTSGLPLFF.

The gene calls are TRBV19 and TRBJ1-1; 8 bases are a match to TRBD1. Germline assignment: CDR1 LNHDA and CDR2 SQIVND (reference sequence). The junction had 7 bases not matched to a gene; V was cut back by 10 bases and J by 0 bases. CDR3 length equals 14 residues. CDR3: CATRTGSVNTEAFF. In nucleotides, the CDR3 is TGTGCCACCCGGACAGGGTCTGTGAACACTGAAGCTTTCTTT.

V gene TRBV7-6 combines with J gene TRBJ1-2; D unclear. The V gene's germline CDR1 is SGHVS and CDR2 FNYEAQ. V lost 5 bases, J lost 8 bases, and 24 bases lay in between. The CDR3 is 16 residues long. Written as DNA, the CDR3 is TGTGCCAGCAGCACCCGGGGAGACCCCTCAGGCGGGGGCTACACCTTC. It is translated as CASSTRGDPSGGGYTF.